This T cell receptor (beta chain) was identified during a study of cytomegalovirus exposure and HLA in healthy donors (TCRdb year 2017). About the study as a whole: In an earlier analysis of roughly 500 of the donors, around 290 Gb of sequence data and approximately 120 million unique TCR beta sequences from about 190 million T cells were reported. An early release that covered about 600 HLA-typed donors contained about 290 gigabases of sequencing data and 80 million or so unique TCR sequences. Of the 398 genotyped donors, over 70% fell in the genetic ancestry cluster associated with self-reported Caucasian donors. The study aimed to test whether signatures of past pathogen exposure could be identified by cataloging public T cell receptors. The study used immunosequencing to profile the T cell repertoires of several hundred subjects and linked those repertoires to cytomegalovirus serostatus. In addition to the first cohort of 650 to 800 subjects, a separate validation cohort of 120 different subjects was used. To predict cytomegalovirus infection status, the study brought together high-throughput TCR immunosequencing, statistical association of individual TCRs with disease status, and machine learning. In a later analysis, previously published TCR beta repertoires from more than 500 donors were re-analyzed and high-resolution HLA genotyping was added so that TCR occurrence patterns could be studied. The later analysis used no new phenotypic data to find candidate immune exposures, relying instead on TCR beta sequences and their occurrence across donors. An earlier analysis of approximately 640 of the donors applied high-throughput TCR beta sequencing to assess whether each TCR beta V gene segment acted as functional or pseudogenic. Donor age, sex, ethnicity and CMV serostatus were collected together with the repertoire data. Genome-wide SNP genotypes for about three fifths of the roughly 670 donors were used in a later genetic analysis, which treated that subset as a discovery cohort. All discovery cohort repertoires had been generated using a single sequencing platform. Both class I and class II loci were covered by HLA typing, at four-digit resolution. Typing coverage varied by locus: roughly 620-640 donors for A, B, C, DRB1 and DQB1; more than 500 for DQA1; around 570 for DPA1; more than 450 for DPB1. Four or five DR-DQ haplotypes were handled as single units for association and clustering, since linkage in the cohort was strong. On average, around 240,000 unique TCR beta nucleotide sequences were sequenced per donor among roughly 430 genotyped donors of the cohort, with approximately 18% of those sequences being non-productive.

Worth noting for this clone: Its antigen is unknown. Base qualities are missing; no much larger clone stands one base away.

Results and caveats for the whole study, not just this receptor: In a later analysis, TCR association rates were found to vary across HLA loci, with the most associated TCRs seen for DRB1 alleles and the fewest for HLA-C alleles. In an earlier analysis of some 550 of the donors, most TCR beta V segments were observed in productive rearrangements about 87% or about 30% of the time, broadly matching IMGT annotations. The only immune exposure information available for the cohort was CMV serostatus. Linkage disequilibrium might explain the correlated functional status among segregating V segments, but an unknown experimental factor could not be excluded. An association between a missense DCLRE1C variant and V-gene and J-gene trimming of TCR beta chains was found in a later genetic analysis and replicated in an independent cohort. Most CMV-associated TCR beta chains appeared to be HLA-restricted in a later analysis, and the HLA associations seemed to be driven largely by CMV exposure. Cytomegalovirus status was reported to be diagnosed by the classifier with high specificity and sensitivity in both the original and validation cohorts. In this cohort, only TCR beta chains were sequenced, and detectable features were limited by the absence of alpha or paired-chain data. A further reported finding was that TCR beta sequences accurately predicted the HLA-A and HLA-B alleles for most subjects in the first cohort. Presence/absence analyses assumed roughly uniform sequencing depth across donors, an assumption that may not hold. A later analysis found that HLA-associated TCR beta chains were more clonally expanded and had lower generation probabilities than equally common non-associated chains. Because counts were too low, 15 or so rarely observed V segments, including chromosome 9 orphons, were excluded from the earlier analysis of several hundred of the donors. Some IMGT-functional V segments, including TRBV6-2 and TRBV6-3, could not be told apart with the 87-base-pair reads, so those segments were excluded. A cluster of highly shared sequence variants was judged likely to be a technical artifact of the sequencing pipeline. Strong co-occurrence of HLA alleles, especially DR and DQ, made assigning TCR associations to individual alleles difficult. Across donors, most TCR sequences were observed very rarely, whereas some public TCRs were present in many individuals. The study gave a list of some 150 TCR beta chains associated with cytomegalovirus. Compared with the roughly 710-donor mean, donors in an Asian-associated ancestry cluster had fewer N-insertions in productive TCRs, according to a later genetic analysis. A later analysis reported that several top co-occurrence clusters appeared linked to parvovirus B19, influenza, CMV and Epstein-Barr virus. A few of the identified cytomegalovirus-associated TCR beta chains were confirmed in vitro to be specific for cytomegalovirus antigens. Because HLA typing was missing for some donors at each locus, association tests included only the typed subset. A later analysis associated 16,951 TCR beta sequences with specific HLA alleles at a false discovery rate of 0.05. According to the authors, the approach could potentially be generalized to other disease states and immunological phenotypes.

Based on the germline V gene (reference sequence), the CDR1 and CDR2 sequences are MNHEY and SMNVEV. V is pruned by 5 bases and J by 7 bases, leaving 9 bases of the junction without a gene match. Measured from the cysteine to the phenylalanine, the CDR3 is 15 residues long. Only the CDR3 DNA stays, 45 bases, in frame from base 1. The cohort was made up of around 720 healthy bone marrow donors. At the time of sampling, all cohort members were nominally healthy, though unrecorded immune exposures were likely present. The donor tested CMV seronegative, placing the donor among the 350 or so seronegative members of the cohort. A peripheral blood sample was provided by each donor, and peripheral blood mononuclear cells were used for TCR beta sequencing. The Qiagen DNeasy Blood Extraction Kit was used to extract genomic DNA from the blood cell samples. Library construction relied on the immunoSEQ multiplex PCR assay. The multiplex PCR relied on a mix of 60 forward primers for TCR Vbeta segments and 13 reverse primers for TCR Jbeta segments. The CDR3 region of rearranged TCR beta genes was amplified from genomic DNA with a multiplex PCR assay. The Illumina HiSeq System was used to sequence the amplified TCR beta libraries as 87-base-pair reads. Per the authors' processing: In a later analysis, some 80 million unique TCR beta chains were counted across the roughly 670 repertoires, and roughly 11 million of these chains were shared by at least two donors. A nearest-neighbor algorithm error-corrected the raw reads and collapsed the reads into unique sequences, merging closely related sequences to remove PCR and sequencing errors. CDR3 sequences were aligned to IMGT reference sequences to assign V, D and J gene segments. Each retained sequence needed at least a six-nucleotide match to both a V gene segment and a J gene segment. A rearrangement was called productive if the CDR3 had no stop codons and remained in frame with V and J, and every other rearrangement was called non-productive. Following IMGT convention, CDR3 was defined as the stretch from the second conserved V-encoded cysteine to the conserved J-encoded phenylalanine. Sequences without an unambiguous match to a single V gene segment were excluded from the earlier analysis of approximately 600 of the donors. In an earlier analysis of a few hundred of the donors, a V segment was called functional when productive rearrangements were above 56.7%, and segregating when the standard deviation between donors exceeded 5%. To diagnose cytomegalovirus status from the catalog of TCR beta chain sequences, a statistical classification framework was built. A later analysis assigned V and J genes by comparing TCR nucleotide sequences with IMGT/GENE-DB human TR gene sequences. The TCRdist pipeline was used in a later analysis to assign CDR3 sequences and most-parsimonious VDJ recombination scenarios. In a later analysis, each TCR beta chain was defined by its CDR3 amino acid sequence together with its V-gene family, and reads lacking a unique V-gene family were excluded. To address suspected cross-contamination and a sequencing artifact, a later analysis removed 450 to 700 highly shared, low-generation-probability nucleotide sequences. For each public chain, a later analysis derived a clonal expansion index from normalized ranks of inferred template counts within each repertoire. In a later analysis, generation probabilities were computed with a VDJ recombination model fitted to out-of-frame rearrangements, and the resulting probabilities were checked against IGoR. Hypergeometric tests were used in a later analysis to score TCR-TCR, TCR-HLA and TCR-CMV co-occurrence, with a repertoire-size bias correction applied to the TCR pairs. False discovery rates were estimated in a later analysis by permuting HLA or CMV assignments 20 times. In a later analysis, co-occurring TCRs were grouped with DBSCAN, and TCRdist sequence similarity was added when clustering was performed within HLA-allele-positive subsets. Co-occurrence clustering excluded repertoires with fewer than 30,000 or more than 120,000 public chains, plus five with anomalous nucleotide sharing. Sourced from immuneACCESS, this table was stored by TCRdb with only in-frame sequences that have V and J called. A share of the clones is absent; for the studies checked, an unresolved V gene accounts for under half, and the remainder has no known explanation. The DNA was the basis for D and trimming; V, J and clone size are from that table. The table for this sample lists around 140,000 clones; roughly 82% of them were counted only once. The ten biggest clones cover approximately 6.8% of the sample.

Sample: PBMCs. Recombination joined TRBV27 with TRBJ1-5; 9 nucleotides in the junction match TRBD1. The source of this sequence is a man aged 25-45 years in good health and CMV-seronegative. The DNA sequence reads TGTGCCAGCAGTCCCTTACAGGGGGCTGAGCAGCCCCAGCATTTT. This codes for CASSPLQGAEQPQHF.